One sample yielded the 14 T cell receptor beta chains listed below, sequenced in a study of T cell changes during pregnancy in multiple sclerosis. Some clones are missing from TCRdb's copy, which holds only in-frame ones; the method was immunoSEQ multiplex PCR. This table has tens of thousands of clones, just over 85% appearing once. Sequenced material: CD4+ T cells from peripheral blood mononuclear cells, taken before pregnancy. The receptors shown here come from a female donor with multiple sclerosis, enrolled in a pregnancy study.

The chain joins TRBV5-1 to TRBJ2-4, with D perhaps matching TRBD1 (5 bases). V gave up 0 bases and J gave up 6 bases, with 13 bases separating them. CDR3 length: 15 residues. Germline CDR1 is SGHRS and CDR2 is YFSETQ. This CDR3 is CASSLDVDISNIQYF. In nucleotides, the CDR3 is TGCGCCAGCAGCTTGGACGTGGACATCTCAAACATTCAGTACTTC.

The V and J genes are TRBV19 and TRBJ2-3, with TRBD1 matching over 7 bases. Trimming removed 5 bases from V and 2 bases from J; junction bases left unmatched: 7. Per the germline V gene, CDR1 is LNHDA and CDR2 is SQIVND (reference sequence). The CDR3 length is 15 residues. The CDR3 DNA sequence: TGTGCCAGTAGTGCCCGGACAGGACCCACAGATACGCAGTATTTT. It is translated as CASSARTGPTDTQYF.

V gene TRBV18 combines with J gene TRBJ2-7; the D gene is possibly TRBD2 (6 bases). Trimming shortened V by 6 bases and J by 3 bases, and 18 bases separated the two germline ends. Germline CDR1 reads KGHSH; CDR2 reads LQKENI. This CDR3 comprises 15 residues. CDR3 sequence (DNA): TGTGCCAGCTCGGAGGGACTCGGGTTTGGCTACGAGCAGTACTTC. Its translation is CASSEGLGFGYEQYF.

The chain carries TRBV7-2 and TRBJ2-5, with D tentatively TRBD2 (7 bases). CDR1 is SGHTA and CDR2 is FQGNSA in the germline V gene. Trimming removed 0 bases from V and 5 bases from J, with 22 bases in between. The CDR3 runs 18 residues. CDR3 residues: CASSLAGGASFFGETQYF. The CDR3 region has the DNA TGTGCCAGCAGCTTAGCTGGGGGGGCTAGCTTCTTCGGCGAGACCCAGTACTTC. Based on the CDR3 plus reference TRBV7-2 and TRBJ2-5, the full variable domain is GAGVSQSPSNKVTEKGKDVELRCDPISGHTALYWYRQSLGQGLEFLIYFQGNSAPDKSGLPSDRFSAERTGGSVSTLTIQRTQQEDSAVYLCASSLAGGASFFGETQYFGPGTRLLVL.

This chain joins TRBV7-9 and TRBJ2-3; tentative D call: TRBD1 (6 bases). The CDR3 contains 15 residues. Germline CDR1 reads SEHNR; CDR2 reads FQNEAQ (reference sequence). Trimming took off 5 bases at V and 6 bases at J, with 18 bases between the two ends. CDR3 in amino acids: CASSGRQDRGDTQYF. In DNA form, the CDR3 reads TGTGCCAGCAGCGGGCGGCAGGATAGGGGGGATACGCAGTATTTT.

The V call is TRBV2, the J call TRBJ2-4, with D possibly matching TRBD2 (6 bases). The length of the CDR3 is 13 residues. Trimming removed 6 bases from V and 9 bases from J, with 15 bases in between. Germline V gene lookup returns CDR1 SNHLY and CDR2 FYNNEI. CDR3 protein: CASRGTGQSIQYF. DNA of the CDR3: TGTGCCAGCAGGGGGACTGGGCAAAGCATTCAGTACTTC.

This clone was counted once. This chain links TRBV14 with TRBJ2-1; the D gene is possibly TRBD2 (6 bases). This CDR3 comprises 17 residues. The ends were cut back, 0 bases at V and 5 bases at J, with 17 bases in the middle. Germline assignment: CDR1 SGHDN and CDR2 FVKESK. The CDR3, as DNA: TGTGCCAGCAGCCAAGACCTCTTTGGCGGGGCAAACAATGAGCAGTTCTTC. It codes for CASSQDLFGGANNEQFF.

The chain recombines TRBV10-3 with TRBJ1-1; 8 bases align to TRBD1. V lost 2 bases, J lost 1 base, and 6 bases stayed unmatched. Germline V gene data show CDR1 as ENHRY and CDR2 as SYGVKD. CDR3 length: 16 residues. CDR3 nucleotide sequence: TGTGCCATCAGTGAGAGACCGGGACAGGAGAACACTGAAGCTTTCTTT. It is translated as CAISERPGQENTEAFF.

V gene TRBV6-1 combines with J gene TRBJ2-7; 7 nucleotides match TRBD1. This CDR3 comprises 15 residues. The trim removed 4 bases at V and 4 bases at J, leaving 10 bases unmatched. CDR1 and CDR2 (germline): MNHNS, SASEGT. The CDR3 spells CASSVRSGGQYEQYF. DNA for the CDR3: TGTGCCAGCAGTGTTCGATCAGGGGGTCAGTACGAGCAGTACTTC.

This chain uses TRBV7-2 with TRBJ2-1, with 16 bases fitting TRBD2. The CDR3 contains 17 residues. Germline assignment: CDR1 SGHTA and CDR2 FQGNSA. With V trimmed by 5 bases and J by 1 base, 2 bases remained unmatched. The CDR3 bases are TGTGCCAGCAGCCCGGGACTAGCGGGAGGGTCCTACAATGAGCAGTTCTTC. Protein sequence: CASSPGLAGGSYNEQFF.

Comments on this clone: The same CDR3 also results from other DNA sequences found in this sample. The V and J genes are TRBV7-2 and TRBJ1-1, with 7 bases identical to TRBD1. The CDR3 loop spans 13 amino acids. Germline V CDR1 and CDR2: SGHTA, FQGNSA. V lost 5 bases, J lost 3 bases, and 3 bases stayed unmatched. CDR3 in DNA: TGTGCCAGCAGCCCAGACAGGGACACTGAAGCTTTCTTT. It encodes CASSPDRDTEAFF.

The CDR3 nucleotides read TGTGCCAGCTCACCCGGTAGCGGGAGAGAGACCCAGTACTTC. This translates into CASSPGSGRETQYF. The chain couples TRBV18 to TRBJ2-5; 9 bases fit TRBD2. V was pared by 3 bases and J by 4 bases, with 3 bases of the junction left unmatched. Germline CDR1 is KGHSH and CDR2 is LQKENI. The length of the CDR3 is 14 residues.

The V and J genes are TRBV19 and TRBJ2-5, with 11 bases that match TRBD2. J was trimmed by 5 bases and V by 3 bases; bases with no gene match: 23. The CDR3 length is 21 residues. Germline loops: CDR1 LNHDA, CDR2 SQIVND (reference sequence). CDR3 amino acids: CASSMEIVGGLAGGQGETQYF. CDR3 bases: TGTGCCAGTAGTATGGAAATCGTCGGCGGGTTAGCGGGAGGGCAAGGGGAGACCCAGTACTTC.

This sequence joins TRBV5-1 and TRBJ1-4; possible D gene TRBD1, 5 bases. Per germline, CDR1 SGHRS and CDR2 YFSETQ. V was cut by 4 bases and J by 3 bases, with 16 bases left in between. The CDR3 is made up of 16 amino acids. CDR3 sequence: CASSPGPGGSNEKLFF. As DNA, the CDR3 is TGCGCCAGCAGCCCCGGACCCGGGGGGTCTAATGAAAAACTGTTTTTT.